This entry concerns a single T cell receptor (beta chain). The target antigen is unknown. These data come from a study of naive and memory T cell subsets. V lost 8 bases, J lost 4 bases, and 11 bases lay in between. Germline CDR1 PRHDT, CDR2 FYEKMQ (reference sequence). The CDR3 contains 12 residues. Study results and caveats: Naive and memory repertoire findings lacked a ground truth for validation. Possibly reflecting memory cells re-expressing CD45RA, a few larger clonotypes occurred in naive repertoires, especially CD8. In naive cells, over 95% of TCR sequences were seen only once.

An equimolar mix of two oligonucleotides served as the beta constant-region primer for TRBC1 and TRBC2. The ligated cDNA underwent four PCR rounds using SP2 and nested alpha and beta constant-region primers. MiXCR, applied by TCRdb to the UMI-ligation and nested PCR reads, yields one record per CDR3 protein. Of around 140,000 distinct CDR3 sequences listed, roughly 23% are singletons. V and J are TRBV13 and TRBJ1-2, with a weak D call TRBD1 (5 bases). The source is a human donor in good health. Material: naive CD4+ T cells from blood. CDR3 bases: TGTGCCAGCTACAGGCAATTCTATGGCTACACCTTC. It is translated as CASYRQFYGYTF.